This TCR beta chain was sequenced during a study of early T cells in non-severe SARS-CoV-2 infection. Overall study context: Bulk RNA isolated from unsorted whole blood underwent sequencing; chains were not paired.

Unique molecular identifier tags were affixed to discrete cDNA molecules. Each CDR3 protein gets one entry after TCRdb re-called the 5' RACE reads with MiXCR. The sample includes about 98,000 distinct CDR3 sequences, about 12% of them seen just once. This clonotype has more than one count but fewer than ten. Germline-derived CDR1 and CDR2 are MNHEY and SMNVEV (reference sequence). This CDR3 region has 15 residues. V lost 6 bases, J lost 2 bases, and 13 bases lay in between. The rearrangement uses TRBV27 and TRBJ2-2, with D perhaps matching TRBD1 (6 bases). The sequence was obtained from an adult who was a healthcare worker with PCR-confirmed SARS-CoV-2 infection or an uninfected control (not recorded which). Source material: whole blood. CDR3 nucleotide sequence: TGTGCCAGCAGCTCCGGGACACCCAACACCGGGGAGCTGTTTTTT. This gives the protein CASSSGTPNTGELFF.